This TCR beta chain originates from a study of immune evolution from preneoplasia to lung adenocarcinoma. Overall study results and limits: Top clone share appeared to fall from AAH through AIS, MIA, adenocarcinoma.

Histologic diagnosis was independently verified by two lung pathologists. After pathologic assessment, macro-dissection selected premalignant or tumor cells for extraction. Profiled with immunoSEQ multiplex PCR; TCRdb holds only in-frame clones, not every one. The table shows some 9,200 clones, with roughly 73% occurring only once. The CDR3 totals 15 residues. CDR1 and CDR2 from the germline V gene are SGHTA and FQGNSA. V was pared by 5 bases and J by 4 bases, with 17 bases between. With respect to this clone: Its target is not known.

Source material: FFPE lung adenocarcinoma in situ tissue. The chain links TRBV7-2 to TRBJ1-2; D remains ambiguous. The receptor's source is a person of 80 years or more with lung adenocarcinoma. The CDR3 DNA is TGTGCCAGCAGCCCCGATCGGGGAGGGCCCTATGGCTACACCTTC. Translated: CASSPDRGGPYGYTF.